This T cell receptor (beta chain) was recovered during a study of cytomegalovirus exposure and HLA in healthy donors. Use of 60 Vbeta and 13 Jbeta primers characterized the PCR. Clones were read by immunoSEQ multiplex PCR, and TCRdb kept only the in-frame ones, dropping some. The repertoire holds some 220,000 clones, with just under 85% as singletons. Germline V CDR1 and CDR2: SEHNR, FQNEAQ (reference sequence). The CDR3 runs 19 residues. Trimming left V 1 base short and J 0 bases short, with 19 bases between. The receptor's source is a woman aged 40-49 years in good health and CMV-seronegative. Sequencing input: PBMCs. The genes are TRBV7-9 and TRBJ1-3, with D unresolved. The CDR3 nucleotides are TGTGCCAGCAGCTTAGTATTGGGAGCGGGGTCCTTCTCTGGAAACACCATATATTTT. This encodes CASSLVLGAGSFSGNTIYF.